This entry concerns a single T cell receptor (beta chain). PCR was performed using 60 Vbeta and 13 Jbeta primers. Profiled with immunoSEQ multiplex PCR; TCRdb holds only in-frame clones, not every one. The data hold under 40,000 clones, with roughly 80% observed a single time. The data derive from a study of cytomegalovirus exposure and HLA in healthy donors. This TCR was recovered from a male donor in good health and CMV-seronegative. Specimen: PBMCs.

The CDR3 DNA reads as TGCGCCAGCAGCCAAGATGCGGTCCCCGCCAGGGGGCTTGGCGGGGAGCTGTTTTTT. Its protein product is CASSQDAVPARGLGGELFF. The chain is built from TRBV4-3 and TRBJ2-2, with 8 positions matching TRBD1. J gave up 7 bases and V 0 bases, and 16 bases lay outside the gene matches. Germline V gene lookup returns CDR1 LGHNA and CDR2 YSLEER. The CDR3 is made up of 19 amino acids.